This record concerns one T cell receptor (beta chain) sequence. Germline V gene lookup returns CDR1 LGHNA and CDR2 YNFKEQ. CDR3 length equals 16 residues. The ends lost 1 base at V and 8 bases at J; junction bases unmatched: 9. The record originates from a study of cytotoxic CD8 clonotypes in ibrutinib-treated CLL. Here immunoSEQ multiplex PCR was the method, and the copy in TCRdb shows in-frame clones only, minus some. This sample has approximately 100,000 clones, with about 74% found just once. The sequence came from a human donor with chronic lymphocytic leukemia. This material consisted of PBMCs, taken after 24 months of ibrutinib treatment. This chain uses TRBV4-2 with TRBJ1-4; 8 bases match TRBD1. This CDR3 is CASSQVSQGAWEKLFF. CDR3 DNA sequence: TGTGCCAGCAGCCAAGTAAGCCAGGGGGCGTGGGAAAAACTGTTTTTT.